This T cell receptor beta chain was documented in a study of siplizumab effects on memory and regulatory T cells. Overall study results and limits: The apparent diversity of naive T cells exceeded that of memory cells, and naive T cells seemed to make a major contribution to the alloresponse.

The CDR3 sequence is 14 residues long. The germline gives CDR1 WSHSY, CDR2 SAAADI. The method was immunoSEQ multiplex PCR; TCRdb's version includes in-frame clones alone and lacks a portion of them. The top ten clones hold 0.65% to 0.9% of a sample with about 110,000 clones, roughly 94% of them seen once. About this clone itself: Its antigen remains unidentified.

What was sequenced was Tregs sorted from blood. The origin of this receptor is a human donor in good health. The rearrangement joins TRBV10-2 to TRBJ2-5, with 8 bases fitting TRBD1. The last part of the DNA fits TRBJ2-7 better; the J call may be wrong. The CDR3 bases are TGCGCCACTTCAACCGGGACAGGCTCCTACGAGCAGTACTTC. Its translation: CATSTGTGSYEQYF.